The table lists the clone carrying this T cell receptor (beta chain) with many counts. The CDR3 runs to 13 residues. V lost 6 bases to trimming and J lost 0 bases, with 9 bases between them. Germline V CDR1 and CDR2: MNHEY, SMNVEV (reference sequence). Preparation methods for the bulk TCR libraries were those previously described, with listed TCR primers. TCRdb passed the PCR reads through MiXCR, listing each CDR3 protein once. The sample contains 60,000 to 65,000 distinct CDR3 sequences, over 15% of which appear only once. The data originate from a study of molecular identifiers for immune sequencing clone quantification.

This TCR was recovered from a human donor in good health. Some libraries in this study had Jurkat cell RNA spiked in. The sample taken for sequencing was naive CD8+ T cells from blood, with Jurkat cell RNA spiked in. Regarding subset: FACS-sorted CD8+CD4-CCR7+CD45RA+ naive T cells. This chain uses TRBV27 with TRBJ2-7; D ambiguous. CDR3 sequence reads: CASSPRYSYEQYF. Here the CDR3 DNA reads TGTGCCAGCAGCCCCCGGTACTCCTACGAGCAGTACTTC.